The 4 T cell receptor beta chains below were found in one sample sequenced in a study of human versus mouse CDR3 diversity and MHC coevolution. This table comes from immunoSEQ multiplex PCR, and its TCRdb copy is limited to in-frame clones, with some not included. The sample gives tens of thousands of clones, 93% of which show up once; over 1.3% is in the top ten. Sequenced input: naive CD4+ T cells from blood. Noted subset: CD45RO-negative CD62L-positive naive CD4 T cells. Receptors were obtained from a person aged 25 to 75 in good health.

The rearrangement uses TRBV7-3 and TRBJ1-2, with D perhaps TRBD1 (5 bases). Trimming pared 4 bases from V and 14 bases from J, leaving 14 bases between. CDR1 and CDR2 (germline): SGHTA, FQGTGA. The CDR3 length is 11 residues. The chain's CDR3 is CASSSRRGWTF. CDR3 bases: TGTGCCAGCAGCTCTAGAAGGGGCTGGACCTTC.

The gene calls are TRBV19 and TRBJ2-4; D is uncertain. Per germline, CDR1 LNHDA and CDR2 SQIVND (reference sequence). The CDR3 is made up of 14 amino acids. Trimming left V 4 bases short and J 0 bases short, with 7 bases between. Here the CDR3 reads CASSTGLAKNIQYF. In nucleotides, the CDR3 is TGTGCCAGTAGTACAGGATTAGCCAAAAACATTCAGTACTTC.

The J gene is TRBJ2-1, the V gene TRBV11-2; TRBD2 aligns across 7 bases. There are 14 residues in the CDR3. Germline V CDR1 and CDR2: SGHAT, FQNNGV. Trimming took 6 bases from V and 0 from J; bases not matched to a gene: 2. The CDR3 sequence: CASRAGSSYNEQFF. The DNA of the CDR3 is TGTGCCAGCAGAGCGGGGAGCTCCTACAATGAGCAGTTCTTC.

The chain links TRBV18 to TRBJ1-1; D is perhaps TRBD1 (5 bases). The germline CDR1 and CDR2 sequences are KGHSH and LQKENI. V lost 3 bases and J lost 8, with 10 bases in between. This CDR3 spans 12 amino acids. This CDR3 is CASSPDTMEAFF. The CDR3 nucleotides read TGTGCCAGCTCACCGGACACCATGGAAGCTTTCTTT.